The 18 T cell receptor beta chains listed next were all sequenced from one sample in a study of radiotherapy plus CTLA-4 blockade in lung cancer. Some clones are missing from TCRdb's copy, which holds only in-frame ones; the method was immunoSEQ multiplex PCR. The table has under 65,000 clones, approximately 82% seen once. This sample comprised peripheral blood, obtained from a patient treated with radiotherapy plus ipilimumab. The receptor set was obtained from a human donor with non-small cell lung cancer whose response to radiotherapy plus ipilimumab could not be evaluated.

The CDR3 bases are TGTGCCAGCAGTCCGACAGGAAACATTCAGTACTTC. This gives the protein CASSPTGNIQYF. The genes are TRBV28 and TRBJ2-4; possibly TRBD1 for D (6 bases). The V and J ends lost 5 bases and 6 bases respectively, with 8 bases between them. This CDR3 has 12 residues. CDR1 is MDHEN and CDR2 is SYDVKM in the germline V gene.

This chain links TRBV5-4 with TRBJ2-7, with 7 bases matching TRBD1. There are 16 residues in the CDR3. V lost 5 bases and J lost 3; bases outside the gene matches: 14. The V gene's germline CDR1 is SGHNT and CDR2 YYREEE (reference sequence). CDR3 amino acids: CASSYRGGRAYYEQYF. CDR3 DNA: TGTGCCAGCAGTTACCGAGGGGGCAGGGCATACTACGAGCAGTACTTC.

In this sample, this clone turned up once. V gene TRBV6-6 combines with J gene TRBJ2-3, with D possibly being TRBD2 (6 bases). The length of the CDR3 is 14 residues. Trimming cost V 2 bases and J 1 base, with 7 bases left between them. The germline gives CDR1 MNHNY, CDR2 SVGAGI (reference sequence). CDR3 nucleotide sequence: TGTGCCAGCAGTTACGGCGGGGGCACAGATACGCAGTATTTT. It translates to CASSYGGGTDTQYF.

The chain recombines TRBV9 with TRBJ2-3, with D tentatively TRBD1 (5 bases). Germline V gene sequence: CDR1 SGDLS, CDR2 YYNGEE. Trimming left V 1 base short and J 2 bases short, with 11 bases between. This CDR3 is 15 amino acids long. The CDR3 spells CASSVSGHNTDTQYF. For the CDR3, the DNA is TGTGCCAGCAGCGTATCAGGGCACAACACAGATACGCAGTATTTT.

The V gene is TRBV7-2, the J gene TRBJ1-2, with no clear D. Germline assignment: CDR1 SGHTA and CDR2 FQGNSA. The CDR3 is made up of 14 amino acids. The V gene lost 1 base and the J gene lost 7 bases, with 13 bases spanning the gap. The chain's CDR3 is CASSLDSGRGGYTF. The CDR3 region has the DNA TGTGCCAGCAGCTTAGATTCTGGTCGGGGTGGCTACACCTTC.

V usage is TRBV27 and J usage is TRBJ2-2; D might be TRBD2 (6 bases). The V end was cut by 3 bases, the J end by 3 bases, with 23 bases between. The CDR3 runs 19 residues. The germline gives CDR1 MNHEY, CDR2 SMNVEV (reference sequence). CDR3 sequence: CASSFWATGTGGHTGELFF. The DNA for the CDR3 is TGTGCCAGCAGTTTTTGGGCTACGGGGACCGGGGGACACACCGGGGAGCTGTTTTTT.

The chain combines TRBV11-2 with TRBJ2-1; 12 bases align to TRBD2. The CDR3 is 16 residues long. Germline V gene lookup returns CDR1 SGHAT and CDR2 FQNNGV. The V gene end was trimmed by 5 bases and the J gene end by 4 bases; junction bases not matched to a gene: 6. CDR3: CASSTLTSGSYNEQFF. In DNA form, the CDR3 reads TGTGCCAGCAGCACCCTGACTAGCGGGAGTTACAATGAGCAGTTCTTC.

This chain uses TRBV15 with TRBJ2-7, with D tentatively TRBD2 (6 bases). CDR3 length: 14 amino acids. From germline, CDR1 is LNHNV and CDR2 YYDKDF (reference sequence). The V and J ends lost 5 bases and 6 bases respectively, with 17 bases between them. CDR3 nucleotides: TGTGCCACCAGCGTTGCGGGAAGATCTGGCGAGCAGTACTTC. Encoded protein: CATSVAGRSGEQYF.

This chain uses TRBV19 with TRBJ1-1; D is ambiguous. Trimming pared 7 bases from V and 0 bases from J, leaving 18 bases between. Germline V CDR1 and CDR2: LNHDA, SQIVND (reference sequence). This CDR3 is 16 amino acids long. CDR3 sequence: CASTIARRALNTEAFF. CDR3 bases: TGTGCCAGTACCATCGCGAGGAGAGCCTTGAACACTGAAGCTTTCTTT.

V usage is TRBV29-1 and J usage is TRBJ1-1, with D uncertain. The CDR3 spans 14 residues. V lost 4 bases and J 1 base, leaving 13 bases between the germline ends. The germline gives CDR1 SQVTM, CDR2 ANQGSEA. The CDR3 here is CSVGEPWANTEAFF. The CDR3 DNA follows: TGCAGCGTTGGGGAGCCCTGGGCGAACACTGAAGCTTTCTTT.

The rearrangement links TRBV5-4 to TRBJ1-2; D not resolved. The CDR3 runs 14 residues. With 2 bases removed from V and 2 bases from J, the gap between germline ends came to 10 bases. In germline, CDR1 is SGHNT, CDR2 YYREEE (reference sequence). The CDR3 DNA sequence: TGTGCCAGCAGCTTAGCGGGGTACAACTATGGCTACACCTTC. Amino acid sequence: CASSLAGYNYGYTF.

The chain carries TRBV28 and TRBJ1-5; D is possibly TRBD1 (5 bases). The ends were cut back, 3 bases at V and 6 bases at J, with 15 bases in the middle. Germline lookup yields CDR1 MDHEN and CDR2 SYDVKM. The CDR3 length is 15 residues. CDR3: CASSLGGGGGQPQHF. The DNA for the CDR3 is TGTGCCAGCAGTTTGGGTGGGGGGGGTGGTCAGCCCCAGCATTTT.

This CDR3 is CASSVRGPGNQPQHF. DNA of the CDR3: TGTGCCAGCAGCGTCCGGGGTCCTGGCAATCAGCCCCAGCATTTT. The rearrangement uses TRBV7-8 and TRBJ1-5; D unclear. CDR3 size: 15 residues. V lost 5 bases to trimming and J lost 2 bases, with 13 bases between them. Germline CDR1 and CDR2: SGHVS and FQNEAQ.

The chain combines TRBV18 with TRBJ1-2; TRBD1 aligns across 8 bases. CDR1 KGHSH and CDR2 LQKENI come from the germline V gene. V shed 2 bases and J 5 bases; nucleotides not matched to a gene: 7. The CDR3 is 15 residues long. CDR3 region: CASSPRQGPTYGYTF. CDR3 in DNA: TGTGCCAGCTCACCAAGACAGGGGCCAACTTATGGCTACACCTTC.

This rearrangement joins TRBV5-4 to TRBJ2-7; 12 nucleotides line up with TRBD2. Trimming at V came to 4 bases and at J to 4 bases, leaving 9 bases not matched to a gene. The CDR3 sequence is 16 residues long. The germline CDR1 and CDR2 sequences are SGHNT and YYREEE (reference sequence). This CDR3 reads CASSPTLAGGGYEQYF. CDR3 nucleotides: TGTGCCAGCAGCCCGACACTAGCGGGGGGAGGGTACGAGCAGTACTTC.

The chain uses TRBV7-8 and TRBJ2-3; D call uncertain. The CDR3 runs to 17 residues. Germline CDR1 and CDR2: SGHVS and FQNEAQ. V dropped 4 bases and J dropped 4 bases, with 21 bases sitting between them. The CDR3 spells CASSWIKAAGSADTQYF. The CDR3 coding sequence is TGTGCCAGCAGCTGGATAAAGGCAGCAGGCTCCGCAGATACGCAGTATTTT.

J is TRBJ1-2 and V is TRBV19; weak D call: TRBD1 (6 bases). Germline values: CDR1 LNHDA, CDR2 SQIVND (reference sequence). The CDR3 has 13 residues. Trimming cost V 5 bases and J 6 bases, with 13 bases left between them. CDR3 in amino acids: CASSPRDTNGYTF. Written as DNA, the CDR3 is TGTGCCAGTAGTCCTAGGGACACGAATGGCTACACCTTC.

The chain combines TRBV14 with TRBJ2-1; 11 bases map to TRBD2. Trimming took 5 bases from V and 10 from J; bases not matched to a gene: 10. Germline CDR1 SGHDN, CDR2 FVKESK. CDR3 length: 15 residues. CDR3 in amino acids: CASSYSGGAYLEQFF. Here the CDR3 DNA reads TGTGCCAGCAGCTATAGCGGGGGGGCCTATTTGGAGCAGTTCTTC.